What follows are 14 T cell receptor beta chains derived from one specimen sequenced in a study of identical twins. TCRdb independently ran MiXCR on the 5' RACE reads; one entry per CDR3 protein. Of about 530,000 distinct CDR3 sequences in the sample, about 22% were seen once. The sample also formed part of further work on yellow fever vaccine responses in identical twins.

Sequences were obtained from CD4+ T cells sorted from blood. Every receptor here comes from a woman aged 18-29 years in good health.

This chain joins TRBV5-1 and TRBJ2-7; 8 nucleotides match TRBD1. Germline V CDR1 and CDR2: SGHRS, YFSETQ. The CDR3 runs to 17 residues. V shed 2 bases, J shed 4 bases, and the junction held 14 bases outside the gene matches. CDR3 sequence reads: CASSFGQDRVIQYEQYF. The CDR3 DNA reads TGCGCCAGCAGCTTCGGCCAGGACAGGGTCATCCAATACGAGCAGTACTTC.

The genes are TRBV29-1 and TRBJ1-1; D gene uncertain. V lost 5 bases and J lost 1, with 11 bases in between. There are 13 residues in the CDR3. Germline V CDR1 and CDR2: SQVTM, ANQGSEA. CDR3 residues: CSVWAGGNTEAFF. As DNA, the CDR3 is TGCAGCGTTTGGGCAGGCGGGAACACTGAAGCTTTCTTT.

V and J are TRBV12-3 or TRBV12-4 and TRBJ2-3, with D perhaps TRBD2 (5 bases). The CDR3 consists of 14 residues. Between the trimmed V and J ends, which lost 6 bases and 1 base, there was a span of 11 bases. The chain's CDR3 is CASRQSEGTDTQYF. DNA for the CDR3: TGTGCCAGCAGACAATCGGAGGGCACAGATACGCAGTATTTT.

Notes on this clonotype: Sequence at one end of the junction differs from germline and may be a read error. This chain links TRBV7-9 with TRBJ2-3, with D tentatively TRBD2 (7 bases). The CDR3 contains 17 residues. Germline V gives CDR1 SEHNR, CDR2 FQNEAQ (reference sequence). The chain's CDR3 is CASSSFYAGASTDMQYF. The CDR3 DNA reads as TGTGCCAGCAGCTCCTTCTATGCGGGGGCTAGCACAGATATGCAGTATTTT.

For the CDR3, the DNA is TGTGCCAGCAGTCCTGGTATGCAGACCCAGTACTTC. It yields the protein CASSPGMQTQYF. The rearrangement links TRBV12-3 or TRBV12-4 to TRBJ2-5, with no clear D. This CDR3 is built from 12 residues. Trimming stripped 5 bases from V and 6 bases from J, with 10 bases between.

The chain has TRBV7-2 and TRBJ2-7; TRBD1 matches at 11 bases. CDR1 and CDR2 from the germline V gene are SGHTA and FQGNSA. This CDR3 is built from 15 residues. Trimming took 3 bases from V and 1 from J; bases not matched to a gene: 2. CDR3 protein: CASSLGTGGSYEQYV. For the CDR3, the DNA is TGTGCCAGCAGCTTGGGGACAGGGGGTTCCTACGAGCAGTACGTC.

V usage is TRBV20-1 and J usage is TRBJ1-4; D gene unclear. The CDR3 is made up of 13 amino acids. In germline, CDR1 is DFQATT, CDR2 SNEGSKA (reference sequence). Trimming took 1 base from V and 10 from J, leaving 13 bases between them. The CDR3 nucleotides read TGCAGTGCTAGAGGGGAGCCGGGTGGAAAACTGTTTTTT. Encoded protein: CSARGEPGGKLFF.

J is TRBJ2-7 and V is TRBV14; 7 nucleotides match TRBD1. The CDR3 spans 14 residues. Per the germline V gene, CDR1 is SGHDN and CDR2 is FVKESK. With 4 bases clipped from V and 5 bases from J, the junction kept 8 bases outside the gene matches. The CDR3 DNA reads as TGTGCCAGCAGCCCGTGGGACAGAGGCGACGAGCAGTACTTC. Residues: CASSPWDRGDEQYF.

CDR3 nucleotides: TGTGCCAGCAGTGACCCGCCTCTGAGCGATGAGCAGTTCTTC. As protein: CASSDPPLSDEQFF. The V call is TRBV12-3 or TRBV12-4, the J call TRBJ2-1; no definite D call. V shed 5 bases and J shed 8 bases, with 16 bases lying between them. The CDR3 sequence is 14 residues long.

This clonotype was seen more than once but under ten times. The chain carries TRBV12-3 or TRBV12-4 and TRBJ2-1; TRBD2 matches at 10 bases. Unmatched junction bases numbered 8, after V lost 6 bases and J lost 3 bases. There are 16 residues in the CDR3. The CDR3 region is CASRGSGGANYNEQFF. The CDR3 nucleotides read TGTGCCAGCAGGGGAAGCGGGGGGGCGAACTACAATGAGCAGTTCTTC.

This clonotype was seen a handful of times. The J gene is TRBJ2-5, the V gene TRBV6-6; D is ambiguous. The CDR3 sequence is 12 residues long. Per the germline V gene, CDR1 is MNHNY and CDR2 is SVGAGI (reference sequence). V lost 6 bases to trimming and J lost 5 bases, with 10 bases between them. CDR3 residues: CASRSYLETQYF. In nucleotides, the CDR3 is TGTGCCAGCAGGAGTTATCTGGAGACCCAGTACTTC.

V and J are TRBV6-1 and TRBJ1-5; 8 positions agree with TRBD1. After removal of 3 bases from V and 0 bases from J, the junction contained 7 bases not matched to a gene. The CDR3 is made up of 17 amino acids. From germline, CDR1 is MNHNS and CDR2 SASEGT. The DNA of the CDR3 is TGTGCCAGCAGTGAGACAGGGGCAAGGTTTAGCAATCAGCCCCAGCATTTT. It is translated as CASSETGARFSNQPQHF.

In this sample, this clonotype turned up a few times. The CDR3 DNA follows: TGTGCCAGCAGTGAGAGTAGCGGGGTATACAATGAGCAGTTCTTC. This gives the protein CASSESSGVYNEQFF. This chain uses TRBV2 with TRBJ2-1; 8 bases agree with TRBD2. CDR3 length: 15 amino acids. Germline CDR1 reads SNHLY; CDR2 reads FYNNEI. V was pared by 3 bases and J by 4 bases, with 5 bases of the junction left unmatched.

The chain employs TRBV24-1 and TRBJ2-1; 13 bases match TRBD2. The J segment lost 10 bases and the V segment lost 0 bases, leaving 8 bases of the junction unmatched. The CDR3 has 17 amino acids. Per germline, CDR1 KGHDR and CDR2 SFDVKD. The CDR3: CATSDLPTGTSGTEQFF. DNA for the CDR3: TGTGCCACCAGTGATTTGCCCACCGGGACTAGCGGGACGGAGCAGTTCTTC.